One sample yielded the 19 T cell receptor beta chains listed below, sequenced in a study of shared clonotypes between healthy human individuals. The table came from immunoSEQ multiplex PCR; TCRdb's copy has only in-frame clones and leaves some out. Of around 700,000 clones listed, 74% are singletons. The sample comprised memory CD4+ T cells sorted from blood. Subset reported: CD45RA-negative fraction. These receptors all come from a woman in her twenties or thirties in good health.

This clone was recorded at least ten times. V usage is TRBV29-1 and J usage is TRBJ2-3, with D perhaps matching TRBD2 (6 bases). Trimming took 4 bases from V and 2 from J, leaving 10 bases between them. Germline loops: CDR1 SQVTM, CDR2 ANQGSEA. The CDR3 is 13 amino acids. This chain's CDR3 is CSVVAGNTDTQYF. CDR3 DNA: TGCAGCGTTGTCGCGGGAAACACAGATACGCAGTATTTT.

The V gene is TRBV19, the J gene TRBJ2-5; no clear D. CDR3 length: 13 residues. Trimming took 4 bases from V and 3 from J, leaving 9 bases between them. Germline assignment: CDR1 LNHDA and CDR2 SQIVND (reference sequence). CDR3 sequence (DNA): TGTGCCAGTAGTAGAAACCGAGAAGAGACCCAGTACTTC. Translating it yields CASSRNREETQYF.

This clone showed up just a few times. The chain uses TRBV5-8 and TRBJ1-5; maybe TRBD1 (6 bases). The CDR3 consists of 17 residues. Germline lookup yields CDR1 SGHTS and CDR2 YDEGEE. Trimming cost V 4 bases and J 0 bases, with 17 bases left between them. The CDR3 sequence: CASSPGGQSLSNQPQHF. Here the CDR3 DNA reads TGTGCCAGCAGCCCGGGGGGGCAGAGTCTTAGCAATCAGCCCCAGCATTTT.

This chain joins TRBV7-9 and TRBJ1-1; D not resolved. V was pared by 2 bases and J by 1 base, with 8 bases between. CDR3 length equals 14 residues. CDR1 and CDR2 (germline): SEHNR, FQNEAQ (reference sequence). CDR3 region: CASSLSASNTEAFF. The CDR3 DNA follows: TGTGCCAGCAGCTTATCTGCCTCGAACACTGAAGCTTTCTTT.

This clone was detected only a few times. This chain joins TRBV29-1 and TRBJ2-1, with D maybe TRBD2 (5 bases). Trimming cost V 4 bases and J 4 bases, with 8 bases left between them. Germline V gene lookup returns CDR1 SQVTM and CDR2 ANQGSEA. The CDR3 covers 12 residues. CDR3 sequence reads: CSVVRGYNEQFF. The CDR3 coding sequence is TGCAGCGTTGTCCGGGGATACAATGAGCAGTTCTTC.

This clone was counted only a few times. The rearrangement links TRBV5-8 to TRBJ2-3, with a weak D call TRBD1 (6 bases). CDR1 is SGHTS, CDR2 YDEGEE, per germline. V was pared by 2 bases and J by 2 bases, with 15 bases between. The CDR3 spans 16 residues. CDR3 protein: CASSFWIDRTTDTQYF. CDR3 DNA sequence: TGTGCCAGCAGCTTTTGGATCGACAGGACCACAGATACGCAGTATTTT.

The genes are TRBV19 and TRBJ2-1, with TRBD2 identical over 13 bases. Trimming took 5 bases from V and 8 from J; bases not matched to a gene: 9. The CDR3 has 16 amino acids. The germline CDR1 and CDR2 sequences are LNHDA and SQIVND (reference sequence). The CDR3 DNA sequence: TGTGCCAGTAGTTTCAGACTAGCGGGAGGATCATATGAGCAGTTCTTC. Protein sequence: CASSFRLAGGSYEQFF.

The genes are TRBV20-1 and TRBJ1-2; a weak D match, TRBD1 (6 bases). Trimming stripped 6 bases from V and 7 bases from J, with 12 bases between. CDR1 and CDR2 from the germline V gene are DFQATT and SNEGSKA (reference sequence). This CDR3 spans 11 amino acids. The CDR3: CSATRQVGYTF. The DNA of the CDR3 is TGCAGTGCAACCAGACAGGTTGGCTACACCTTC.

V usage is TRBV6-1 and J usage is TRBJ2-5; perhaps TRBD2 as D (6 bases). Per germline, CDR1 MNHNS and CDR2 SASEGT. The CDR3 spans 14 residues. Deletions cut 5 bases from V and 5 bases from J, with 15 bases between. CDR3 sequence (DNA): TGTGCCAGCAGTCTCACCGGGGGATGGGAGACCCAGTACTTC. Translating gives CASSLTGGWETQYF.

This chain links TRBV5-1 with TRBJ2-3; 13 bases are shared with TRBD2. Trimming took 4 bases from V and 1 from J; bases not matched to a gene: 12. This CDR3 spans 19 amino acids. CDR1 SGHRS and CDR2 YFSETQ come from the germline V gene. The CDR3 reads CASSNLRTSGSFGTDTQYF. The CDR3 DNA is TGCGCCAGCAGCAACCTCAGGACTAGCGGGAGCTTCGGCACAGATACGCAGTATTTT.

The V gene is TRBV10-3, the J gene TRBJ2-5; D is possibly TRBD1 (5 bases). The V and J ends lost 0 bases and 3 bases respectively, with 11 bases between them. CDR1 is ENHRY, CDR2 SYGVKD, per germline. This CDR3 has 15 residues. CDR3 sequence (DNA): TGTGCCATCAGTGAGTCGTCTAGGGGAAAAGAGACCCAGTACTTC. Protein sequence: CAISESSRGKETQYF.

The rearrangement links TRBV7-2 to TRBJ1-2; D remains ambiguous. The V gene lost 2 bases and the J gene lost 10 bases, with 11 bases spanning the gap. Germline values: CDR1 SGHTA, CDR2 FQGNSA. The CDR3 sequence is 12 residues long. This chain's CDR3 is CASSLTGLSYTF. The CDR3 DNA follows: TGTGCCAGCAGCTTAACGGGCCTATCCTACACCTTC.

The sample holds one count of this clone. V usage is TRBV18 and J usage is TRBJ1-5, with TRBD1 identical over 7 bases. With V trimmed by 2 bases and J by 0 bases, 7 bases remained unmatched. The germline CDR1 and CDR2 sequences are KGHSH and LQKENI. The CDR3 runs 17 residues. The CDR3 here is CASSPMVAGGSNQPQHF. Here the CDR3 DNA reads TGTGCCAGCTCACCAATGGTGGCAGGGGGTAGCAATCAGCCCCAGCATTTT.

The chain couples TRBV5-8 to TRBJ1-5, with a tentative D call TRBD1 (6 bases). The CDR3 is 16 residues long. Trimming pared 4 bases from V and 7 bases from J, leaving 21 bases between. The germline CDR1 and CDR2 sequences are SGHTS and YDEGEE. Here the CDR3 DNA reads TGTGCCAGCAGCCAAAAAAAGACATGGGGGCGGCAGCCCCAGCATTTT. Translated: CASSQKKTWGRQPQHF.

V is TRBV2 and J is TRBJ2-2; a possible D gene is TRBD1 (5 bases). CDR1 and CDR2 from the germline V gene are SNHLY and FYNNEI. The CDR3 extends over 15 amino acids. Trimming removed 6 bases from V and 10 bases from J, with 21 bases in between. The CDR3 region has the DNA TGTGCCAGCAGGGGTAGATTAACAGGTCCGGAGGAGCTGTTTTTT. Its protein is CASRGRLTGPEELFF. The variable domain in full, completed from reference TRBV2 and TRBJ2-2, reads EPEVTQTPSHQVTQMGQEVILRCVPISNHLYFYWYRQILGQKVEFLVSFYNNEISEKSEIFDDQFSVERPDGSNFTLKIRSTKLEDSAMYFCASRGRLTGPEELFFGEGSRLTVL.

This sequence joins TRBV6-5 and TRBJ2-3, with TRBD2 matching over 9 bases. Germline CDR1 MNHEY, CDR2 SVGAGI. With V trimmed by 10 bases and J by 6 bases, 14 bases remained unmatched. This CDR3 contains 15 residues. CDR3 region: CATKNSGGRLDTQYF. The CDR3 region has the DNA TGTGCCACGAAGAATAGCGGGGGACGTTTGGATACGCAGTATTTT.

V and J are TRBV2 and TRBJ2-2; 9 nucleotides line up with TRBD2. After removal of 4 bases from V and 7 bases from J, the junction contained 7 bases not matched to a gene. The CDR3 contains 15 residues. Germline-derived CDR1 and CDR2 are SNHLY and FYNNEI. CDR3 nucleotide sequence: TGTGCCAGCAGTGGGCGGGAGGGGTCTGGCGGGGAGCTGTTTTTT. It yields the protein CASSGREGSGGELFF.

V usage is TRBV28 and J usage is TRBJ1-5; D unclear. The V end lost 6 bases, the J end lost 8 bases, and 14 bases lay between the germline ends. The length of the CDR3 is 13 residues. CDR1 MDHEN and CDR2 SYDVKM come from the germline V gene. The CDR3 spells CASRMSLSKPQHF. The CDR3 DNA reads TGTGCCAGCAGGATGAGTCTTTCTAAGCCCCAGCATTTT. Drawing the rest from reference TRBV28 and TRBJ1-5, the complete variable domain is DVKVTQSSRYLVKRTGEKVFLECVQDMDHENMFWYRQDPGLGLRLIYFSYDVKMKEKGDIPEGYSVSREKKERFSLILESASTNQTSMYLCASRMSLSKPQHFGDGTRLSIL.

The CDR3 DNA reads TGTGCCAGCAGTGACATAGGGGGCGATGAAAAACTGTTTTTT. This translates into CASSDIGGDEKLFF. This chain links TRBV2 with TRBJ1-4, with 7 bases identical to TRBD1. J gave up 6 bases and V 3 bases, and 4 bases lay outside the gene matches. This CDR3 has 14 residues. From germline, CDR1 is SNHLY and CDR2 FYNNEI. Full variable domain (missing parts from reference TRBV2 and TRBJ1-4): EPEVTQTPSHQVTQMGQEVILRCVPISNHLYFYWYRQILGQKVEFLVSFYNNEISEKSEIFDDQFSVERPDGSNFTLKIRSTKLEDSAMYFCASSDIGGDEKLFFGSGTQLSVL.